This TCR beta chain was sequenced during a study of identical twins. Study outcomes and limitations: Whereas memory repertoires showed no such difference, abundant cord blood beta clonotypes carried fewer insertions. The authors drew conclusions from cross-sectional statistical analysis rather than following the same donors. Twins showed weaker excess sharing in their beta out-of-frame sequences.

Unique molecular identifiers were present on the cDNA, which also gained a universal primer site by template switching. TCRdb passed the 5' RACE reads through MiXCR, listing each CDR3 protein once. The data show fewer than 250,000 distinct CDR3 sequences, roughly 9.4% seen once. Note on this clonotype: The antigen is not known.

Germline V CDR1 and CDR2: LNHDA, SQIVND (reference sequence). The CDR3 is 14 amino acids. V shed 2 bases and J shed 5 bases, with 13 bases lying between them. Sample: memory (CD45RO+) T cells sorted from blood. The rearrangement joins TRBV19 to TRBJ2-7; D possibly matches TRBD1 or TRBD2 (5 bases each). This receptor was obtained from a woman aged 18-35 years in good health. Here the CDR3 DNA reads TGTGCCAGTAGTATAAGGGCAGGGAGAAACGAGCAGTACTTC. It encodes CASSIRAGRNEQYF.